These T cell receptor beta chains were read from a single sample in a study of blood T cells in healthy people across ages. TCRdb itself ran the 5' RACE reads through MiXCR, one entry per CDR3 protein. The profile shows about 1.8 million distinct CDR3 sequences, roughly 49% of them singletons. The sequenced material came from blood. Receptor source: a woman between 40 and 50 years old in good health. Each CDR3 is given with its conserved first and last residue. The order of the fields is clone size, D gene, V gene, J gene, CDR3 protein, CDR3 DNA. D genes are given only for firm matches. Not all rows give a size; the values are once, few, many and, for expanded clones, a class.

clone size: -; D gene: -; V gene: TRBV6-2/TRBV6-3; J gene: TRBJ2-5; CDR3 protein: CASSYGRYQGEQYF; CDR3 DNA: TGTGCCAGCAGTTACGGACGGTATCAGGGTGAGCAGTACTTC
clone size: -; D gene: -; V gene: TRBV27; J gene: TRBJ1-2; CDR3 protein: CASSLFQRREGRRGYTF; CDR3 DNA: TGTGCCAGCAGTTTATTTCAGCGACGGGAGGGGCGGCGGGGCTACACCTTC
clone size: once; D gene: -; V gene: TRBV6-4; J gene: TRBJ2-1; CDR3 protein: CASSDSPWAEQFF; CDR3 DNA: TGTGCCAGCAGTGACTCGCCTTGGGCGGAGCAGTTCTTC
clone size: -; D gene: -; V gene: TRBV7-2; J gene: TRBJ2-6; CDR3 protein: CASSLIGTGSGANVLTF; CDR3 DNA: TGTGCCAGCAGCTTGATAGGAACGGGCTCTGGGGCCAACGTCCTGACTTTC
clone size: few; D gene: TRBD2; V gene: TRBV10-3; J gene: TRBJ2-3; CDR3 protein: CAISVLAGAGDTQYF; CDR3 DNA: TGTGCCATCAGTGTTCTAGCGGGGGCGGGAGATACGCAGTATTTT
clone size: -; D gene: -; V gene: TRBV7-2; J gene: TRBJ2-1; CDR3 protein: CASSLGIGEVYNEQFF; CDR3 DNA: TGTGCCAGCAGCTTAGGGATAGGGGAGGTCTACAATGAGCAGTTCTTC
clone size: -; D gene: TRBD2; V gene: TRBV25-1; J gene: TRBJ2-5; CDR3 protein: CASRARGYQETQYF; CDR3 DNA: TGTGCCAGCAGGGCGCGGGGGTACCAAGAGACCCAGTACTTC
clone size: -; D gene: TRBD2; V gene: TRBV13; J gene: TRBJ2-3; CDR3 protein: CASSQSPGAGGPTDTQYF; CDR3 DNA: TGTGCCAGCAGCCAATCCCCCGGGGCGGGGGGGCCCACAGATACGCAGTATTTT
clone size: -; D gene: -; V gene: TRBV20-1; J gene: TRBJ2-7; CDR3 protein: CSASLGVSYEQYF; CDR3 DNA: TGCAGTGCTAGTCTCGGGGTCTCCTACGAGCAGTACTTC
clone size: few; D gene: TRBD1; V gene: TRBV7-3; J gene: TRBJ1-6; CDR3 protein: CASSRNRGGSPLHF; CDR3 DNA: TGTGCCAGCAGCCGGAACAGGGGTGGTTCACCCCTCCACTTT
clone size: -; D gene: TRBD1; V gene: TRBV6-5; J gene: TRBJ1-5; CDR3 protein: CASSFSGGRSNQPQHF; CDR3 DNA: TGTGCCAGCAGTTTTTCAGGGGGCCGAAGCAATCAGCCCCAGCATTTT
clone size: -; D gene: -; V gene: TRBV6-2/TRBV6-3; J gene: TRBJ2-7; CDR3 protein: CASTRGGTGTYEQYF; CDR3 DNA: TGTGCCAGCACCAGAGGAGGGACGGGAACCTACGAGCAGTACTTC
clone size: once; D gene: TRBD1; V gene: TRBV4-1; J gene: TRBJ1-2; CDR3 protein: CASSRRLATGDVYGYTF; CDR3 DNA: TGCGCCAGCAGCCGAAGGTTAGCCACAGGGGATGTTTACGGCTACACCTTC
clone size: -; D gene: TRBD1; V gene: TRBV19; J gene: TRBJ1-5; CDR3 protein: CASSTIDRGGNQPQHF; CDR3 DNA: TGTGCCAGTAGTACCATCGACAGGGGAGGCAATCAGCCCCAGCATTTT
clone size: few; D gene: -; V gene: TRBV20-1; J gene: TRBJ2-1; CDR3 protein: CSASFPGPYNEQFF; CDR3 DNA: TGCAGTGCTTCGTTTCCAGGGCCTTACAATGAGCAGTTCTTC
clone size: once; D gene: TRBD2; V gene: TRBV7-2; J gene: TRBJ2-1; CDR3 protein: CASSLSGGAVRKQFF; CDR3 DNA: TGTGCCAGCAGCTTAAGCGGGGGGGCCGTGCGGAAGCAGTTCTTC
clone size: -; D gene: -; V gene: TRBV20-1; J gene: TRBJ2-7; CDR3 protein: CSATPPAGTYEQYF; CDR3 DNA: TGCAGTGCTACCCCTCCGGCGGGGACGTACGAGCAGTACTTC
clone size: few; D gene: -; V gene: TRBV28; J gene: TRBJ2-1; CDR3 protein: CASHTGNYNEQFF; CDR3 DNA: TGTGCCAGCCACACCGGGAATTACAATGAGCAGTTCTTC
clone size: few; D gene: TRBD1; V gene: TRBV12-3/TRBV12-4; J gene: TRBJ1-2; CDR3 protein: CASSWGHGTALFNYGYTF; CDR3 DNA: TGTGCCAGCAGTTGGGGTCACGGGACAGCCCTTTTTAACTATGGCTACACCTTC
clone size: -; D gene: TRBD1; V gene: TRBV27; J gene: TRBJ1-4; CDR3 protein: CASSPRVDRAGEKLFF; CDR3 DNA: TGTGCCAGCAGTCCACGGGTGGACAGGGCAGGAGAAAAACTGTTTTTT
clone size: many; D gene: -; V gene: TRBV7-2; J gene: TRBJ2-7; CDR3 protein: CASSSDNSYEQYF; CDR3 DNA: TGTGCCAGCAGCTCGGACAATTCCTACGAGCAGTACTTC
clone size: few; D gene: TRBD2; V gene: TRBV28; J gene: TRBJ2-7; CDR3 protein: CASLEREVGYNEQYF; CDR3 DNA: TGTGCCAGCCTTGAACGGGAGGTAGGGTACAATGAGCAGTACTTC
clone size: few; D gene: TRBD1; V gene: TRBV6-2/TRBV6-3; J gene: TRBJ2-7; CDR3 protein: CASSYGQGDHEQYF; CDR3 DNA: TGTGCCAGCAGTTACGGACAGGGGGATCACGAGCAGTACTTC
clone size: many; D gene: -; V gene: TRBV11-2; J gene: TRBJ2-5; CDR3 protein: CASSPGQSQETQYF; CDR3 DNA: TGTGCCAGCAGCCCTGGGCAGAGCCAAGAGACCCAGTACTTC
clone size: -; D gene: TRBD2; V gene: TRBV7-9; J gene: TRBJ2-1; CDR3 protein: CASRSGTSGPYSYNEQFF; CDR3 DNA: TGTGCCAGCAGATCCGGGACTAGCGGACCTTACTCCTACAATGAGCAGTTCTTC
clone size: -; D gene: -; V gene: TRBV5-1; J gene: TRBJ2-4; CDR3 protein: CASSLGDGLGIQYF; CDR3 DNA: TGCGCCAGCAGCTTGGGAGATGGTCTCGGCATTCAGTACTTC